The present TCR beta chain was sequenced within a study of T cell responses to AZD1222 COVID-19 vaccine. The CDR3 is made up of 15 amino acids. The germline V gene encodes CDR1 SEHNR and CDR2 FQNEAQ (reference sequence). V trimming: 5 bases; J trimming: 4 bases; junction bases outside the gene matches: 6. Notes on the study in general: Repertoire collection took place solely once the T cell response had peaked. Unmutated variant regions reportedly attract nearly half of all spike-specific TCRs. Two doses of AZD1222 preceded a rise in Spike-specific TCR breadth and depth.

Method: immunoSEQ multiplex PCR; TCRdb's copy keeps in-frame clones and lacks some. The top ten clones hold roughly 1.3% of a sample with approximately 74,000 clones, 70% to 90% of them seen once. To note about this clone: Its matching antigen is unknown.

The source of this sequence is an adult who received the AZD1222 COVID-19 vaccine. The gene calls are TRBV7-9 and TRBJ2-7, with 12 nucleotides matching TRBD1. Sequenced material: peripheral blood, taken 28 days after the second AZD1222 dose. CDR3 protein: CASSARDRGRYEQYF. The CDR3 DNA sequence: TGTGCCAGCAGCGCAAGGGACAGGGGGCGGTACGAGCAGTACTTC.